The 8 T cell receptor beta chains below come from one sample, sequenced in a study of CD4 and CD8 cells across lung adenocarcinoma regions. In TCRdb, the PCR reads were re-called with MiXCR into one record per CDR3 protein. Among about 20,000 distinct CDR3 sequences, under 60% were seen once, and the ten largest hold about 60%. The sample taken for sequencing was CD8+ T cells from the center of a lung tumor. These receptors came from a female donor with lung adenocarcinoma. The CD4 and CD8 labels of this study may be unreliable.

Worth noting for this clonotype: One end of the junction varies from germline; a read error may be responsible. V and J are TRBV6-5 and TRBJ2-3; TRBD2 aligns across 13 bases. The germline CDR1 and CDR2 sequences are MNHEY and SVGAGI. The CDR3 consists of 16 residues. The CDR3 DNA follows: TGTGCCAGCAGTTACCAGACTAGCGGGGGGCAAGATACCCAGTATTTC. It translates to CASSYQTSGGQDTQYF.

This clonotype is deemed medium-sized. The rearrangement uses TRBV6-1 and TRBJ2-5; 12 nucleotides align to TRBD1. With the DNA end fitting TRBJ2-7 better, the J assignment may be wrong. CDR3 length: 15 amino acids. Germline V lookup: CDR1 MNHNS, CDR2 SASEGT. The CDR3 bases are TGTGCCAGCAGGTCCGGGACAGGGGGCTACCACGAGCAGTACTTC. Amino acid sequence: CASRSGTGGYHEQYF.

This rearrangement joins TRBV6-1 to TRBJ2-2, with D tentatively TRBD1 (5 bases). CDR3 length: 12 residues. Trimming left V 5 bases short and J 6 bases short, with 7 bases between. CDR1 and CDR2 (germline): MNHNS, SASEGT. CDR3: CASSPTAGELFF. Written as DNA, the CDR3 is TGTGCCAGCAGTCCGACAGCCGGGGAGCTGTTTTTT.

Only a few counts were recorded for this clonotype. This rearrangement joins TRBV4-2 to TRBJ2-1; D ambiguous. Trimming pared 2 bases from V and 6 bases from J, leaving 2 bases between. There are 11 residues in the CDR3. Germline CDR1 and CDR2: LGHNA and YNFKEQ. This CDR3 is CASSQSNEQFF. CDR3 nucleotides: TGTGCCAGCAGCCAATCCAATGAGCAGTTCTTC.

The CDR3, as DNA: TGTGCCAGCAGTGACTCCGGACTAGCGGGAGATACGCAGTATTTT. Protein sequence: CASSDSGLAGDTQYF. This chain joins TRBV6-4 and TRBJ2-3, with TRBD2 identical over 11 bases. CDR1 MRHNA and CDR2 SNTAGT come from the germline V gene. CDR3 length: 15 residues. J gave up 5 bases and V 0 bases, and 1 base lay outside the gene matches.

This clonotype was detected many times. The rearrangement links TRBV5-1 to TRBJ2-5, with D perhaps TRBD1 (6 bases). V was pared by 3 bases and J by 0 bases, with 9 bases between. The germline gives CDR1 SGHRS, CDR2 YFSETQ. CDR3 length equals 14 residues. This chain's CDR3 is CASSWGLYQETQYF. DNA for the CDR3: TGCGCCAGCAGCTGGGGGCTGTACCAAGAGACCCAGTACTTC. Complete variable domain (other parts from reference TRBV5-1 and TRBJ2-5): KAGVTQTPRYLIKTRGQQVTLSCSPISGHRSVSWYQQTPGQGLQFLFEYFSETQRNKGNFPGRFSGRQFSNSRSEMNVSTLELGDSALYLCASSWGLYQETQYFGPGTRLLVL.

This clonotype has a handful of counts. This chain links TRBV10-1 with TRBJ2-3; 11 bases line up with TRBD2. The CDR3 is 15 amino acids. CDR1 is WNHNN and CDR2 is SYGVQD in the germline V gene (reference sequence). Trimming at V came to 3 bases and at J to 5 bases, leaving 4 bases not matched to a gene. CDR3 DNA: TGCGCCAGCAGTGAAACTAGCGGGAGTGGAGATACGCAGTATTTT. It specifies CASSETSGSGDTQYF.

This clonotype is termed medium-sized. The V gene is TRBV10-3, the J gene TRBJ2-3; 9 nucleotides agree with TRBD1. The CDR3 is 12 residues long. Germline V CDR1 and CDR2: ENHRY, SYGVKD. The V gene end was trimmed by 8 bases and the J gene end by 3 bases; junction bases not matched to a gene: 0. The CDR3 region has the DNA TGTGCCATCGGACAGGGGACAGATACGCAGTATTTT. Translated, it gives CAIGQGTDTQYF.